A single sample is the source of the 15 T cell receptor beta chains below, sequenced in a study of T cell repertoires in cytomegalovirus infection. MiXCR, run by TCRdb on the reads, gives a single entry per CDR3 protein. This sample carries about 700,000 distinct CDR3 sequences, approximately 33% of them seen once, and the ten largest clones take 15% to 20%. No antigen is known for these receptors. The specimen comprised cultured PBMCs, sampled from culture after CMV antigen stimulation. These receptors originate from a human donor in good health (CMV status not recorded). Some clones in this sample may be carry-over from other donors' samples.

This clonotype has only a few counts. The rearrangement links TRBV4-1 to TRBJ1-4; D not resolved. The CDR3 consists of 14 residues. The germline V gene encodes CDR1 MGHRA and CDR2 YSYEKL. Deletions cut 1 base from V and 7 bases from J, with 10 bases between. CDR3 loop: CASSQVLASEKLFF. The CDR3 DNA follows: TGCGCCAGCAGCCAAGTCCTCGCCAGTGAAAAACTGTTTTTT.

The gene calls are TRBV6-6 and TRBJ1-5; weak D call: TRBD1 (5 bases). Trimming cost V 0 bases and J 9 bases, with 15 bases left between them. The CDR3 consists of 15 residues. Germline lookup yields CDR1 MNHNY and CDR2 SVGAGI (reference sequence). CDR3 residues: CASSYSGTTMTPQHF. The CDR3 region has the DNA TGTGCCAGCAGTTACTCCGGGACGACCATGACGCCCCAGCATTTT.

This clonotype occurred a few times. The chain combines TRBV7-9 with TRBJ2-7, with D possibly TRBD1 on 6 matching bases. The CDR3 sequence is 15 residues long. CDR1 SEHNR and CDR2 FQNEAQ come from the germline V gene (reference sequence). The V and J ends lost 2 bases and 3 bases respectively, with 14 bases between them. CDR3 sequence (DNA): TGTGCCAGCAGCTTAAAGGGGGTACAGGACTACGAGCAGTACTTC. This sequence encodes CASSLKGVQDYEQYF.

This clonotype was detected only a few times. The rearrangement uses TRBV2 and TRBJ2-5, with unresolved D. This CDR3 region has 14 residues. The germline V gene has CDR1 SNHLY and CDR2 FYNNEI. The V and J ends lost 1 base and 5 bases respectively, with 11 bases between them. This CDR3 reads CASSEEVLKETQYF. In nucleotides, the CDR3 is TGTGCCAGCAGTGAAGAGGTGCTGAAGGAGACCCAGTACTTC.

The genes are TRBV6-2 or TRBV6-3 and TRBJ2-5; D unresolved. CDR1 and CDR2 from the germline V gene are MNHEY and SVGEGT. The CDR3 has 12 residues. The V end was cut by 5 bases, the J end by 5 bases, with 9 bases between. Written as DNA, the CDR3 is TGTGCCAGCAGTACCACCGGGGAGACCCAGTACTTC. Its translation: CASSTTGETQYF.

This clonotype was seen a few times. The rearrangement links TRBV5-6 to TRBJ2-5, with D perhaps matching TRBD1 (5 bases). Per germline, CDR1 SGHDT and CDR2 YYEEEE. V lost 1 base and J 1 base, leaving 23 bases between the germline ends. The CDR3 has 19 residues. This CDR3 reads CASSLYTPHRGRAQETQYF. Here the CDR3 DNA reads TGTGCCAGCAGCTTGTATACCCCTCATAGGGGAAGGGCCCAAGAGACCCAGTACTTC. Supplemented by reference TRBV5-6 and TRBJ2-5, the full variable domain reads DAGVTQSPTHLIKTRGQQVTLRCSPKSGHDTVSWYQQALGQGPQFIFQYYEEEERQRGNFPDRFSGHQFPNYSSELNVNALLLGDSALYLCASSLYTPHRGRAQETQYFGPGTRLLVL.

The V gene is TRBV6-1, the J gene TRBJ2-5; 14 nucleotides line up with TRBD2. This CDR3 is 15 amino acids long. V shed 8 bases, J shed 5 bases, and the junction held 7 bases outside the gene matches. Germline V gene sequence: CDR1 MNHNS, CDR2 SASEGT. Here the CDR3 reads CASPSGLAGEETQYF. The CDR3 DNA reads TGTGCCAGCCCTTCGGGACTAGCGGGAGAGGAGACCCAGTACTTC.

V gene TRBV10-3 combines with J gene TRBJ2-7, with a weak D call TRBD1 (5 bases). The germline gives CDR1 ENHRY, CDR2 SYGVKD. Trimming took 3 bases from V and 5 from J, leaving 8 bases between them. This CDR3 contains 12 residues. CDR3: CAISDIGDEQYF. CDR3 bases: TGTGCCATCAGTGATATAGGGGACGAGCAGTACTTC.

V usage is TRBV20-1 and J usage is TRBJ1-6; TRBD1 agrees at 7 bases. V trimming: 1 base; J trimming: 5 bases; junction bases outside the gene matches: 5. The CDR3 loop spans 15 amino acids. Looked up from germline, CDR1 is DFQATT and CDR2 is SNEGSKA (reference sequence). The CDR3 loop reads CSARGTGQHNSPLHF. In DNA form, the CDR3 reads TGCAGTGCTAGAGGCACGGGACAGCATAATTCACCCCTCCACTTT.

Many counts were recorded for this clonotype. The J gene is TRBJ1-5, the V gene TRBV7-8; D perhaps matches TRBD1 (5 bases). The CDR3 extends over 13 amino acids. Germline assignment: CDR1 SGHVS and CDR2 FQNEAQ. Trimming removed 1 base from V and 7 bases from J, with 8 bases in between. In DNA form, the CDR3 reads TGTGCCAGCAGCTTAGTGGGACCCCAGCCCCAGCATTTT. Residues: CASSLVGPQPQHF.

This clonotype has a handful of counts. The chain uses TRBV5-1 and TRBJ2-3; 11 nucleotides align to TRBD2. V dropped 1 base and J dropped 4; count of bases not matched to a gene: 8. This CDR3 has 17 residues. Germline loops: CDR1 SGHRS, CDR2 YFSETQ. The CDR3 sequence is CASSLRVLAGGPDTQYF. The CDR3 nucleotides read TGCGCCAGCAGCTTGCGGGTCCTAGCGGGAGGACCAGATACGCAGTATTTT. The full variable domain, with the rest looked up from reference TRBV5-1 and TRBJ2-3, is KAGVTQTPRYLIKTRGQQVTLSCSPISGHRSVSWYQQTPGQGLQFLFEYFSETQRNKGNFPGRFSGRQFSNSRSEMNVSTLELGDSALYLCASSLRVLAGGPDTQYFGPGTRLTVL.

The chain links TRBV5-1 to TRBJ1-6, with TRBD1 matching over 8 bases. The CDR3 is made up of 15 amino acids. Germline V CDR1 and CDR2: SGHRS, YFSETQ. V shed 0 bases, J shed 7 bases, and the junction held 3 bases outside the gene matches. CDR3 protein: CASSLGDRTNSPLHF. Written as DNA, the CDR3 is TGCGCCAGCAGCTTGGGGGACAGGACAAATTCACCCCTCCACTTT.

This clonotype was picked up many times. V is TRBV7-2 and J is TRBJ1-1, with 8 bases that match TRBD1. Germline V lookup: CDR1 SGHTA, CDR2 FQGNSA. Trimming took 5 bases from V and 0 from J; bases not matched to a gene: 2. The CDR3 spans 14 residues. The CDR3 reads CASSMGQVNTEAFF. The CDR3 DNA follows: TGTGCCAGCAGCATGGGACAGGTGAACACTGAAGCTTTCTTT.

This chain uses TRBV6-2 or TRBV6-3 with TRBJ1-5; 9 bases fit TRBD1. The CDR3 is made up of 15 amino acids. The J segment lost 5 bases and the V segment lost 4 bases, leaving 6 bases of the junction unmatched. The germline CDR1 and CDR2 sequences are MNHEY and SVGEGT. The CDR3 region has the DNA TGTGCCAGCAGTTCACACTGGGACAGGGATCAGCCCCAGCATTTT. The encoded protein is CASSSHWDRDQPQHF.

The count of this clonotype is one. The gene calls are TRBV20-1 and TRBJ1-5, with 8 bases fitting TRBD1. The germline gives CDR1 DFQATT, CDR2 SNEGSKA (reference sequence). V lost 1 base, J lost 9 bases, and 8 bases stayed unmatched. The CDR3 runs 14 residues. The CDR3 is CSARATGGGRPQHF. For the CDR3, the DNA is TGCAGTGCTAGAGCCACAGGGGGTGGTCGGCCCCAGCATTTT.